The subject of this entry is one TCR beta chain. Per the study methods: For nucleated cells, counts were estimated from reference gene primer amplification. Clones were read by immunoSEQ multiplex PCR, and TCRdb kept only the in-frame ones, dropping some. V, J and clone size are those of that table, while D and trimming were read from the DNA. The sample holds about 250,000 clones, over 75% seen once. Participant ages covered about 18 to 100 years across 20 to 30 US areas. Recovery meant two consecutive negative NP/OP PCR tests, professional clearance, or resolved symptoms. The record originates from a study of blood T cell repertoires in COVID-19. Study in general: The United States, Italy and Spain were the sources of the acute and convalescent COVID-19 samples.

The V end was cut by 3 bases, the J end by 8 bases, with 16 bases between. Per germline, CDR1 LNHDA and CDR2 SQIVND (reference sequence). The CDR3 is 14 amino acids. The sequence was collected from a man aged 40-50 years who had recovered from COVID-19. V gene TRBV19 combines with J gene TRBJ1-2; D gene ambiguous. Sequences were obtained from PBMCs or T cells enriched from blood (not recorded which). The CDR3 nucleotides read TGTGCCAGTAGTATTGGCGGCGGGTCCGGAGGCTACACCTTC. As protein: CASSIGGGSGGYTF.